This T cell receptor beta chain was captured by sequencing in a study of blood T cell repertoires in COVID-19. Libraries were prepared by immunoSEQ multiplex PCR; TCRdb keeps only in-frame clonotypes and omits some of them. This table holds 55,000 to 75,000 clones, 80% to 85% found once. V shed 0 bases and J 0 bases; nucleotides not matched to a gene: 13. This CDR3 is built from 20 residues. Germline loops: CDR1 LGHNA, CDR2 YSLEER. The sample was peripheral blood. The chain links TRBV4-3 to TRBJ2-2; 7 positions match TRBD2. The receptor comes from a man of 80 years or more with COVID-19, enrolled during active disease. The CDR3: CASSQESSSSGDPNTGELFF. The DNA of the CDR3 is TGCGCCAGCAGCCAAGAGAGTTCGTCTAGCGGTGATCCGAACACCGGGGAGCTGTTTTTT.